The clone carrying this TCR beta chain occurred a few times. TCR beta CDR3 regions were amplified from RNA. The HTBI set primed first-round TCR CDR3 RT-PCR. TCRdb ran MiXCR on the multiplex PCR reads and lists one entry per CDR3 protein. This repertoire shows 300,000 to 500,000 distinct CDR3 sequences, more than 13% found once; its top ten account for 30% to 35%. The data belong to a study of T cells in Graves' hyperthyroidism and ophthalmopathy. CDR1 is MDHEN and CDR2 is SYDVKM in the germline V gene. Between the trimmed V and J ends, which lost 5 bases and 8 bases, there was a span of 12 bases. The CDR3 covers 12 residues. The study defined stable Graves' hyperthyroidism as no ophthalmopathy progression within 18 months. Subjects aged 18 to 65 presented with newly diagnosed hyperthyroidism of less than 2 months' duration. Exclusion of a patient resulted from uncontrolled infection, other autoimmune disease, pregnancy or lactation.

The sample consisted of blood. The genes are TRBV28 and TRBJ1-2; D is unresolved. The clonotype comes from a woman under 40 with Graves' hyperthyroidism. CDR3 amino acids: CASSIKAQGYTF. The CDR3 nucleotides are TGTGCCAGCAGTATTAAGGCGCAGGGCTACACCTTC.